The 7 T cell receptor beta chains below were found in one sample sequenced in a study of blood T cell repertoires in COVID-19. The repertoire was sequenced with immunoSEQ multiplex PCR; TCRdb's copy has only in-frame clones and lacks some. The repertoire holds around 700,000 clones, with 90% as singletons. Input material: peripheral blood. The receptors here all came from a woman in her late teens or twenties with acute or convalescent COVID-19.

The chain carries TRBV9 and TRBJ2-2; 8 bases fit TRBD1. Germline lookup yields CDR1 SGDLS and CDR2 YYNGEE. Trimming cost V 1 base and J 4 bases; bases outside gene matches: 15. The CDR3 runs 19 residues. The CDR3 here is CASSVYGSRGTGGTGELFF. CDR3 nucleotide sequence: TGTGCCAGCAGCGTATACGGTAGTAGAGGGACAGGCGGCACCGGGGAGCTGTTTTTT.

The genes are TRBV9 and TRBJ1-2, with 9 bases that match TRBD1. J was trimmed by 8 bases and V by 3 bases; bases with no gene match: 5. The V gene's germline CDR1 is SGDLS and CDR2 YYNGEE. This CDR3 has 13 residues. CDR3 DNA: TGTGCCAGCAGCGCGCCACAGGGGGCCGGCTACACCTTC. This gives the protein CASSAPQGAGYTF.

The chain couples TRBV4-3 to TRBJ1-1; D unresolved. This CDR3 contains 13 residues. With 4 bases removed from V and 2 bases from J, the gap between germline ends came to 8 bases. Germline-derived CDR1 and CDR2 are LGHNA and YSLEER. The CDR3 region is CASSRAVNTEAFF. For the CDR3, the DNA is TGCGCCAGCAGCCGCGCGGTTAACACTGAAGCTTTCTTT.

CDR3 nucleotides: TGTGCCATCAGTGAGTCAGGGGTACTGGGTGAGCAGTTCTTC. Residues: CAISESGVLGEQFF. The chain combines TRBV10-3 with TRBJ2-1, with D perhaps TRBD1 (5 bases). The CDR3 runs to 14 residues. V lost 0 bases and J lost 9, with 12 bases in between. Germline CDR1 and CDR2: ENHRY and SYGVKD.

V usage is TRBV4-1 and J usage is TRBJ2-2; maybe TRBD2 (5 bases). Per germline, CDR1 MGHRA and CDR2 YSYEKL. The CDR3 extends over 17 amino acids. Trimming removed 1 base at V and 3 bases at J, with 15 bases between. The CDR3 spells CASSQANRRVYTGELFF. The DNA of the CDR3 is TGCGCCAGCAGCCAAGCCAATCGGCGGGTATACACCGGGGAGCTGTTTTTT.

The rearrangement joins TRBV5-1 to TRBJ2-2; a possible D gene is TRBD1 (6 bases). This CDR3 comprises 12 residues. The germline gives CDR1 SGHRS, CDR2 YFSETQ. V lost 4 bases and J lost 8, with 9 bases in between. CDR3: CASSRGGGELFF. The CDR3 DNA follows: TGCGCCAGCAGCCGAGGGGGAGGGGAGCTGTTTTTT. The variable domain in full, with the rest retrieved from reference TRBV5-1 and TRBJ2-2, is KAGVTQTPRYLIKTRGQQVTLSCSPISGHRSVSWYQQTPGQGLQFLFEYFSETQRNKGNFPGRFSGRQFSNSRSEMNVSTLELGDSALYLCASSRGGGELFFGEGSRLTVL.

The gene calls are TRBV10-3 and TRBJ2-7; TRBD2 is a possible D gene (6 bases). Germline-derived CDR1 and CDR2 are ENHRY and SYGVKD. This CDR3 is 14 amino acids long. The germline V and J ends were trimmed by 4 bases and 6 bases, with 16 bases remaining between them. This CDR3 reads CAISGGGPGGEQYF. The CDR3 bases are TGTGCCATCAGTGGTGGAGGGCCTGGGGGCGAGCAGTACTTC.